Sequencing of this T cell receptor beta chain was carried out in a study of Ad26.COV2.S vaccination and SARS-CoV-2 variants. Study-level points and caveats: Placebo and vaccine recipients had non-spike TCR breadth that was similar. Analytic work on TCR breadth and depth might have understated the full extent of total T cell responses.

Treatment here: some 20 received Ad26.COV2.S at low or high dose, single or two shots; a few received placebo; per-sample allocation not given. The samples date from day 63 after the first vaccine or placebo injection. This clone was seen a single time. Its antigen remains unidentified. Within the sample, other DNA sequences also encode this same CDR3. TCRdb's copy holds only in-frame clones and misses some; the assay was immunoSEQ multiplex PCR. The sample includes hundreds of thousands of clones, 89% of them seen just once. V lost 0 bases, J lost 0 bases, and 8 bases lay in between. Germline V gene lookup returns CDR1 MGHRA and CDR2 YSYEKL. The CDR3 contains 15 residues.

The sequence derives from a person between 18 and 60 years old who received the Ad26.COV2.S COVID-19 vaccine or a placebo. The V call is TRBV4-1, the J call TRBJ1-2; D is undetermined. The sequences come from peripheral blood, collected in a trial of Ad26.COV2.S vaccine versus placebo. CDR3 sequence (DNA): TGCGCCAGCAGCCAAGATCCGGGAGCTAACTATGGCTACACCTTC. Translation gives CASSQDPGANYGYTF.